These 16 T cell receptor beta chains originate from one sample sequenced in a study of CD4 T cells in relation to SARS-CoV-2 and coronaviruses. Produced via immunoSEQ multiplex PCR; TCRdb's table is partial and in-frame only. Found here are 60,000 to 85,000 clones, roughly 93% of them singletons; the top ten hold approximately 0.21%. Before the COVID-19 pandemic, during about 2010-2019, CD4+ T cells were taken from unexposed donors. Sequenced input: naive CD4+ T cells from PBMCs. Indicated subset: naive CD4+ T cells isolated by negative enrichment. These receptors were obtained from a human donor in good health.

V is TRBV7-2 and J is TRBJ2-7; D gene ambiguous. V lost 5 bases, J lost 7 bases, and 27 bases lay in between. This CDR3 contains 17 residues. Germline V gene sequence: CDR1 SGHTA, CDR2 FQGNSA. This CDR3 is CASSPLTRDKDRREQYF. DNA for the CDR3: TGTGCCAGCAGCCCACTTACGCGCGACAAGGATCGTCGAGAGCAGTACTTC. The full variable domain, its missing parts supplied by reference TRBV7-2 and TRBJ2-7, is GAGVSQSPSNKVTEKGKDVELRCDPISGHTALYWYRQSLGQGLEFLIYFQGNSAPDKSGLPSDRFSAERTGGSVSTLTIQRTQQEDSAVYLCASSPLTRDKDRREQYFGPGTRLTVT.

This chain joins TRBV14 and TRBJ2-2; 10 positions agree with TRBD2. CDR3 length: 17 amino acids. Losses at the gene ends were 5 bases for V and 1 base for J; bases not matched to a gene: 7. Germline loops: CDR1 SGHDN, CDR2 FVKESK. CDR3: CASSSVGTSVNTGELFF. CDR3 nucleotide sequence: TGTGCCAGCAGCTCGGTGGGGACTAGCGTGAACACCGGGGAGCTGTTTTTT.

This rearrangement joins TRBV30 to TRBJ2-1, with 14 bases lining up with TRBD2. V trimming: 2 bases; J trimming: 10 bases; junction bases outside the gene matches: 7. The CDR3 is 15 residues long. The germline CDR1 and CDR2 sequences are GTSNPN and SVGIG (reference sequence). For the CDR3, the DNA is TGTGCCTGGAGTACTACGGGACTAGCGGGGGACGAGCAGTTCTTC. This codes for CAWSTTGLAGDEQFF. The full variable domain, with the rest looked up from reference TRBV30 and TRBJ2-1, is SQTIHQWPATLVQPVGSPLSLECTVEGTSNPNLYWYRQAAGRGLQLLFYSVGIGQISSEVPQNLSASRPQDRQFILSSKKLLLSDSGFYLCAWSTTGLAGDEQFFGPGTRLTVL.

The CDR3: CASSLLPTPNEAFF. CDR3 bases: TGTGCCAGCAGCTTACTCCCCACACCTAATGAAGCTTTCTTT. The gene calls are TRBV7-3 and TRBJ1-1; D remains ambiguous. Trimming pared 2 bases from V and 7 bases from J, leaving 14 bases between. Germline-derived CDR1 and CDR2 are SGHTA and FQGTGA. The CDR3 spans 14 residues.

This clone was found once. V and J are TRBV5-1 and TRBJ2-5; D gene unclear. CDR1 is SGHRS and CDR2 is YFSETQ in the germline V gene. Trimming removed 1 base at V and 5 bases at J, with 9 bases between. This CDR3 comprises 13 residues. The chain's CDR3 is CASSLTTYETQYF. In DNA form, the CDR3 reads TGCGCCAGCAGCTTGACGACCTACGAGACCCAGTACTTC.

The rearrangement joins TRBV19 to TRBJ2-3; 8 bases match TRBD1. Germline values: CDR1 LNHDA, CDR2 SQIVND (reference sequence). Losses at the gene ends were 6 bases for V and 0 bases for J; bases not matched to a gene: 11. This CDR3 has 17 residues. DNA for the CDR3: TGTGCCAGTAGATTACAGGGGGGTTGGCCGAGCACAGATACGCAGTATTTT. It translates to CASRLQGGWPSTDTQYF.

This clone was seen more than once but under ten times. The chain links TRBV3-1 (or the pseudogene TRBV3-2) to TRBJ2-7; no reliable D call. Germline V gene sequence: CDR1 LGHDT, CDR2 YNNKEL (reference sequence). V lost 4 bases and J 0 bases, leaving 10 bases between the germline ends. This CDR3 contains 14 residues. The CDR3 loop reads CASSLHSVSYEQYF. The CDR3 nucleotides read TGTGCCAGCAGCCTCCACTCGGTCTCCTACGAGCAGTACTTC.

The gene calls are TRBV25-1 and TRBJ2-3; D unclear. V lost 4 bases and J lost 6, with 8 bases in between. Germline V lookup: CDR1 MGHDK, CDR2 SYGVNS. This CDR3 spans 12 amino acids. The CDR3: CASSGAIDTQYF. In nucleotides, the CDR3 is TGTGCCAGCAGTGGGGCGATTGATACGCAGTATTTT.

This chain uses TRBV5-1 with TRBJ1-3; possible D gene TRBD1, 5 bases. CDR1 is SGHRS, CDR2 YFSETQ, per germline. The CDR3 sequence is 14 residues long. V lost 8 bases to trimming and J lost 2 bases, with 14 bases between them. CDR3 residues: CASSWGSAGNTIYF. CDR3 in DNA: TGCGCCAGTTCTTGGGGGAGCGCTGGAAACACCATATATTTT.

This chain links TRBV5-1 with TRBJ2-2; 8 nucleotides match TRBD1. V was clipped by 4 bases and J by 4 bases; unmatched bases: 6. The CDR3 is made up of 15 amino acids. Germline CDR1 and CDR2: SGHRS and YFSETQ. The CDR3 protein is CASSPDRASTGELFF. For the CDR3, the DNA is TGCGCCAGCAGCCCGGACAGGGCTTCCACCGGGGAGCTGTTTTTT.

This clone was seen a few times. V is TRBV6-4 and J is TRBJ2-3, with unresolved D. V lost 2 bases to trimming and J lost 2 bases, with 11 bases between them. The germline CDR1 and CDR2 sequences are MRHNA and SNTAGT. This CDR3 is built from 15 residues. CDR3 DNA sequence: TGTGCCAGCAGTGACGGTGGGTCCGTCACAGATACGCAGTATTTT. Protein: CASSDGGSVTDTQYF.

The J gene is TRBJ2-3, the V gene TRBV7-4; D remains ambiguous. The CDR3 is 14 residues long. Trimming left V 2 bases short and J 3 bases short, with 9 bases between. Germline values: CDR1 SGHVT, CDR2 SQSDAQ. CDR3 region: CASSLRTPTDTQYF. CDR3 nucleotide sequence: TGTGCCAGCAGCTTACGCACGCCGACAGATACGCAGTATTTT.

This chain uses TRBV6-1 with TRBJ2-7; a weak D match, TRBD2 (6 bases). The CDR3 is made up of 14 amino acids. V lost 6 bases, J lost 4 bases, and 16 bases lay in between. Germline-derived CDR1 and CDR2 are MNHNS and SASEGT. Here the CDR3 reads CASSPGTPTYEQYF. The CDR3 DNA reads as TGTGCCAGCAGCCCCGGGACTCCAACTTACGAGCAGTACTTC.

The chain carries TRBV5-6 and TRBJ2-2; 8 bases are shared with TRBD2. J gave up 1 base and V 2 bases, and 1 base lay outside the gene matches. CDR1 SGHDT and CDR2 YYEEEE come from the germline V gene. This CDR3 has 15 amino acids. For the CDR3, the DNA is TGTGCCAGCAGCTTCGCGGGAGGGAACACCGGGGAGCTGTTTTTT. Protein product: CASSFAGGNTGELFF. Based on the CDR3 plus reference TRBV5-6 and TRBJ2-2, the full variable domain is DAGVTQSPTHLIKTRGQQVTLRCSPKSGHDTVSWYQQALGQGPQFIFQYYEEEERQRGNFPDRFSGHQFPNYSSELNVNALLLGDSALYLCASSFAGGNTGELFFGEGSRLTVL.

The chain combines TRBV18 with TRBJ2-7; 7 nucleotides line up with TRBD1. J gave up 1 base and V 3 bases, and 3 bases lay outside the gene matches. CDR1 KGHSH and CDR2 LQKENI come from the germline V gene. The CDR3 runs to 14 residues. The DNA for the CDR3 is TGTGCCAGCTCACCCGGGACAGAATCCTACGAGCAGTACTTC. It codes for CASSPGTESYEQYF.

This clone was observed a single time. This chain connects TRBV2 to TRBJ2-1; either TRBD1 or TRBD2 may supply D (5 bases each). The CDR3 is made up of 15 amino acids. Germline V gene sequence: CDR1 SNHLY, CDR2 FYNNEI. Trimming removed 7 bases from V and 0 bases from J, with 13 bases in between. CDR3 in DNA: TGTGCCAGCACGGGGCTGCGGAGCTCCTACAATGAGCAGTTCTTC. This encodes CASTGLRSSYNEQFF.